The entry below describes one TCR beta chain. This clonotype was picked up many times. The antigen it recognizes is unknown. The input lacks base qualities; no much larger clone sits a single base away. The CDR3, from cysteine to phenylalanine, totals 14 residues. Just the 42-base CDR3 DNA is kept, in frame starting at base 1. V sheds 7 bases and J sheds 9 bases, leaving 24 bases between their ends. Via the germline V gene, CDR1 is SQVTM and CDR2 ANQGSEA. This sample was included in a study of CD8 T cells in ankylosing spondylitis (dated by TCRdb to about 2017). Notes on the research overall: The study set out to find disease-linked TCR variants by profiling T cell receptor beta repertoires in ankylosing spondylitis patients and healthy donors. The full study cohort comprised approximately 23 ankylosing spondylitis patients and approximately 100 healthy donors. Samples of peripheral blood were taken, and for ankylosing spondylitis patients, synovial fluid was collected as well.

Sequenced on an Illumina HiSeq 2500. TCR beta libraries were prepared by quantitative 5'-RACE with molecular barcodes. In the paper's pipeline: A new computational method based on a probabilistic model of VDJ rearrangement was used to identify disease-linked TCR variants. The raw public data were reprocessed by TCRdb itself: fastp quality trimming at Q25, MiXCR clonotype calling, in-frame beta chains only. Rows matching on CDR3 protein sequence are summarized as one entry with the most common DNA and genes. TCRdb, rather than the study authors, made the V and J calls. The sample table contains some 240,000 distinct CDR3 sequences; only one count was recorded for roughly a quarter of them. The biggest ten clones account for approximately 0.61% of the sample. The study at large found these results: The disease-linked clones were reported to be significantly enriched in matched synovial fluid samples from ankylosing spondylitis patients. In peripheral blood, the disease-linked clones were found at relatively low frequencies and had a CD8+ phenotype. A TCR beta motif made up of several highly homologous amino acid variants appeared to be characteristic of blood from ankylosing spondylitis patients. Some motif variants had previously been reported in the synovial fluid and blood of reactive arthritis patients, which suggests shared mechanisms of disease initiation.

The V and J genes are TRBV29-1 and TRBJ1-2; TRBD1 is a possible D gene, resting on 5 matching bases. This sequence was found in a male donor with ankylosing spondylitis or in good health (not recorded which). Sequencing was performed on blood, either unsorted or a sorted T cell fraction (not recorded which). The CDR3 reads CSGLGREISNCYTF. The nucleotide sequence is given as TGCAGCGGCTTGGGCAGGGAGATTTCTAACTGCTACACCTTC.